Detailed here is one T cell receptor beta chain. Its antigen is still unknown. The data were taken from a study of blood T cells in healthy people across ages. General study findings and limits: Aged donors had fewer naive CD4+ cells and lower diversity than long-lived donors. It was not possible, with unsorted PBMCs, to conclusively compare naive and antigen-experienced cells.

Through a sample-barcoded 5' primer and a J-beta primer mix, a second PCR was run for roughly 6 to 12 cycles. Through a template-switch adaptor with 12 random nucleotides, each cDNA molecule received a tag. TCRdb reprocessed the 5' RACE reads with MiXCR, giving one entry per CDR3 protein. The sample includes roughly 830,000 distinct CDR3 sequences, 62% of them seen just once. The sample comprised blood. This receptor was taken from a man aged 25 to 45 in good health.

CDR3 region: CASSQSDRGSSPLHF. The CDR3 bases are TGTGCCAGCAGCCAGTCCGACAGGGGGTCTTCACCCCTCCACTTT. The J gene is TRBJ1-6, the V gene TRBV3-1; 9 bases are a match to TRBD1. Looked up from germline, CDR1 is LGHDT and CDR2 is YNNKEL (reference sequence). The V and J ends lost 3 bases and 9 bases, in that order; junction bases with no gene match: 6. The CDR3 spans 15 residues.